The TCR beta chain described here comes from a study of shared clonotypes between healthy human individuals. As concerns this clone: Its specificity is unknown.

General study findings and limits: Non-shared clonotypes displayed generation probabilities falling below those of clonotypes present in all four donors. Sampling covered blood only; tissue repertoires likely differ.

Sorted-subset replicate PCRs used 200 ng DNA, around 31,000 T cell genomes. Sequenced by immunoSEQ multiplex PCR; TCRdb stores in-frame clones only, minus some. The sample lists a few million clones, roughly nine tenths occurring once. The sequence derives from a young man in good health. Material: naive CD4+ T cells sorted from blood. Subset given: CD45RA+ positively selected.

The CDR3, as DNA: TGCGCCAGCAGCTTGGACAGGACCCTCTTCAAGGCGAGCTCCTACGAGCAGTACTTC. As protein: CASSLDRTLFKASSYEQYF. The chain couples TRBV5-1 to TRBJ2-7; D is possibly TRBD1 (5 bases). This CDR3 is 19 amino acids long. V lost 0 bases and J 0 bases, leaving 22 bases between the germline ends. The V gene's germline CDR1 is SGHRS and CDR2 YFSETQ.